The 25 T cell receptor beta chains listed next were all sequenced from one sample in a study of neurological immune-mediated disorders (dated by TCRdb to about 2019). The protocol used for the library was 5' RACE. The instrument was an Illumina HiSeq 2500. TCRdb took the public reads, trimmed them with fastp at Q25, ran MiXCR for clone calling and kept in-frame beta chains. Duplicate CDR3 protein sequences are folded into a single record with the most common DNA and genes. Present in this sample are about 62,000 distinct CDR3 sequences, under 5.5% of which were seen just once. The ten most abundant clones make up about 3.2% of the sample. The sample was PBMCs. The source of these receptors is a woman aged 50 to 60 with multiple sclerosis.

On this clonotype itself: An end of the junction does not agree with germline; a read error may underlie this. V gene TRBV7-2 combines with J gene TRBJ2-5, with D perhaps matching TRBD2 (5 bases). In germline, CDR1 is SGHTA, CDR2 FQGNSA. The CDR3 extends over 13 amino acids. CDR3 DNA sequence: TGTGCCAGCAGCTTGGCCGGGGAAGATACCCAGTACTTC. Its protein is CASSLAGEDTQYF.

This clonotype was seen repeatedly, ten times or more. J is TRBJ1-2 and V is TRBV29-1; TRBD1 matches 8 bases. Per germline, CDR1 SQVTM and CDR2 ANQGSEA. Trimming cost V 8 bases and J 4 bases; bases outside gene matches: 3. This CDR3 is 11 amino acids long. The DNA of the CDR3 is TGCAGCTCCGGACAGGGCTATGGCTACACCTTC. Amino acid sequence: CSSGQGYGYTF.

The chain combines TRBV19 with TRBJ1-5; D call uncertain. The CDR3 is 15 amino acids. Germline assignment: CDR1 LNHDA and CDR2 SQIVND (reference sequence). Trimming removed 1 base from V and 1 base from J, with 8 bases in between. The CDR3 region is CASSIVRVSNQPQHF. The CDR3 region has the DNA TGTGCCAGTAGTATAGTCCGGGTAAGCAATCAGCCCCAGCATTTT.

This clonotype was recorded at least ten times. The V call is TRBV5-1, the J call TRBJ2-1; D is uncertain. The germline V and J ends were trimmed by 4 bases and 3 bases, with 5 bases remaining between them. Germline V gene data show CDR1 as SGHRS and CDR2 as YFSETQ. There are 12 residues in the CDR3. The CDR3 DNA follows: TGCGCCAGCAGCCCCAACTACAATGAGCAGTTCTTC. Encoded protein: CASSPNYNEQFF.

At least ten counts were recorded for this clonotype. The CDR3 protein is CASSSGGATDTQYF. The CDR3 bases are TGTGCCAGCAGTAGCGGGGGGGCCACAGATACGCAGTATTTT. This chain joins TRBV6-4 and TRBJ2-3, with 10 bases fitting TRBD2. The CDR3 contains 14 residues. Germline V gene data show CDR1 as MRHNA and CDR2 as SNTAGT. J gave up 2 bases and V 5 bases, and 1 base lay outside the gene matches.

Ten or more counts support this clonotype. The chain recombines TRBV4-1 with TRBJ2-3; TRBD2 aligns across 8 bases. Trimming cost V 2 bases and J 5 bases; bases outside gene matches: 6. The CDR3 contains 15 residues. Germline V gene sequence: CDR1 MGHRA, CDR2 YSYEKL. In DNA, the CDR3 is TGCGCCAGCAGCCAACCCCTAGCGGGTGGAGATACGCAGTATTTT. Amino acids: CASSQPLAGGDTQYF.

This clonotype was detected ten times or more. This rearrangement joins TRBV12-3 or TRBV12-4 to TRBJ2-1; D is unresolved. The CDR3 covers 10 residues. Trimming removed 8 bases at V and 7 bases at J, with 6 bases between. CDR3 sequence reads: CASGRNEQFF. CDR3 coding DNA: TGTGCCAGCGGCAGAAATGAGCAGTTCTTC.

This clonotype was found many times. The CDR3, as DNA: TGTGCCAGCAGCTCGACAGGGGGTAGGGCATCGGATCAGCCCCAGCATTTT. Translated, it gives CASSSTGGRASDQPQHF. The chain joins TRBV5-6 to TRBJ1-5; 9 nucleotides align to TRBD1. The CDR3 is 17 residues long. In germline, CDR1 is SGHDT, CDR2 YYEEEE. Trimming took 3 bases from V and 5 from J; bases not matched to a gene: 12.

This clonotype was seen at least ten times. The rearrangement links TRBV7-9 to TRBJ1-2; D might be TRBD1 (6 bases). The CDR3 extends over 13 amino acids. Per germline, CDR1 SEHNR and CDR2 FQNEAQ (reference sequence). The V and J ends lost 2 bases and 6 bases respectively, with 10 bases between them. The CDR3 spells CASSLPDSNGYTF. The CDR3 DNA is TGTGCCAGCAGCTTACCGGACAGTAATGGCTACACCTTC.

CDR3 sequence (DNA): TGCAGCGTTGTGGGGAGGGAAGAGACCCAGTACTTC. Translating gives CSVVGREETQYF. This chain links TRBV29-1 with TRBJ2-5, with TRBD2 matching 7 bases. J lost 3 bases, V lost 4 bases, and 2 bases had no gene match. Per germline, CDR1 SQVTM and CDR2 ANQGSEA. The CDR3 runs to 12 residues.

This clonotype was observed many times. The V call is TRBV5-1, the J call TRBJ2-5; TRBD2 matches 8 bases. Germline assignment: CDR1 SGHRS and CDR2 YFSETQ. This CDR3 has 16 residues. Trimming cost V 1 base and J 1 base; bases outside gene matches: 6. In nucleotides, the CDR3 is TGCGCCAGCAGCTTGAGGAGCGGGGGTCCCCAAGAGACCCAGTACTTC. Translating gives CASSLRSGGPQETQYF.

This clonotype was seen only a few times. This chain uses TRBV5-1 with TRBJ2-3, with D uncertain. V was trimmed by 4 bases and J by 5 bases, leaving 11 bases between them. The CDR3 spans 13 residues. CDR1 SGHRS and CDR2 YFSETQ come from the germline V gene. Here the CDR3 DNA reads TGCGCCAGCAGCAACTCACATTTAGATACGCAGTATTTT. Translation gives CASSNSHLDTQYF.

The rearrangement joins TRBV27 to TRBJ2-3, with D unclear. The CDR3 spans 13 residues. Deletions cut 3 bases from V and 6 bases from J, with 10 bases between. Germline CDR1 and CDR2: MNHEY and SMNVEV (reference sequence). The CDR3 DNA reads TGTGCCAGCAGTTTGTCACTTCGGGATACGCAGTATTTT. The encoded protein is CASSLSLRDTQYF.

The chain combines TRBV6-4 with TRBJ1-1; tentative D call: TRBD1 (5 bases). CDR1 and CDR2 (germline): MRHNA, SNTAGT. V was shortened by 4 bases and J by 7 bases, with 13 bases between the two germline ends. The CDR3 runs 13 residues. CDR3 loop: CASSAERGFEAFF. The CDR3 DNA reads as TGTGCCAGCAGTGCGGAAAGGGGATTTGAAGCTTTCTTT.

This clonotype was recorded at least ten times. The CDR3 is CASSPTGTTGDSPLHF. CDR3 coding DNA: TGTGCCAGCAGCCCTACAGGGACCACCGGGGATTCACCCCTCCACTTT. This sequence joins TRBV4-2 and TRBJ1-6, with D tentatively TRBD1 (6 bases). Trimming took 4 bases from V and 8 from J, leaving 18 bases between them. Per the germline V gene, CDR1 is LGHNA and CDR2 is YNFKEQ. CDR3 length equals 16 residues.

The sample holds many counts of this clonotype. This chain joins TRBV29-1 and TRBJ2-7, with no clear D. The germline V gene encodes CDR1 SQVTM and CDR2 ANQGSEA. The V gene lost 7 bases and the J gene lost 0 bases, with 16 bases spanning the gap. The CDR3 consists of 14 residues. Here the CDR3 reads CSALWDQTSYEQYF. The CDR3 DNA is TGCAGCGCATTGTGGGATCAGACCTCCTACGAGCAGTACTTC.

This clonotype was seen repeatedly, ten times or more. The CDR3 here is CSVELSSRGHYNEQFF. DNA for the CDR3: TGCAGCGTTGAGCTCTCCTCACGGGGGCACTACAATGAGCAGTTCTTC. This chain joins TRBV29-1 and TRBJ2-1, with D tentatively TRBD1 or TRBD2 (6 bases each). The V gene's germline CDR1 is SQVTM and CDR2 ANQGSEA. The CDR3 runs to 16 residues. The V end was cut by 3 bases, the J end by 3 bases, with 18 bases between.

This clonotype occurred many times. The V and J genes are TRBV21-1 and TRBJ2-7; the DNA was not compared with TRBD2, the D call given in the table. TRBV21-1 is recorded as a pseudogene. CDR3 length equals 16 residues. CDR3 residues: CASSKDWGSDAREQYF. As DNA, the CDR3 is TGTGCCAGCAGCAAAGATTGGGGTAGCGACGCTCGGGAGCAGTACTTC.

This clonotype was found many times. This chain links TRBV5-5 with TRBJ1-1; perhaps TRBD1 as D (6 bases). CDR1 and CDR2 (germline): SGHKS, YYEKEE (reference sequence). Trimming stripped 4 bases from V and 1 base from J, with 11 bases between. The CDR3 is 14 residues long. CDR3 nucleotide sequence: TGTGCCAGCAGCCCACAGGGATCGAACACTGAAGCTTTCTTT. This codes for CASSPQGSNTEAFF.

This clonotype came up many times. The chain combines TRBV7-2 with TRBJ1-2, with unresolved D. The germline CDR1 and CDR2 sequences are SGHTA and FQGNSA. This CDR3 contains 17 residues. The V and J ends lost 4 bases and 5 bases respectively, with 23 bases between them. CDR3 in DNA: TGTGCCAGCAGCTCCCAGACGGTTTTCGACGGTATTTATGGCTACACCTTC. This gives the protein CASSSQTVFDGIYGYTF.

This clonotype occurred many times. The genes are TRBV11-2 and TRBJ2-1; possibly TRBD1 or TRBD2 for D (5 bases each). V gave up 6 bases and J gave up 12 bases, with 15 bases separating them. Germline V gene lookup returns CDR1 SGHAT and CDR2 FQNNGV. This CDR3 region has 12 residues. CDR3 sequence (DNA): TGTGCCAGCAGGATTGGGACCATCGGGCAGTTCTTC. Protein: CASRIGTIGQFF.

This clonotype was counted between two and nine times. The V call is TRBV5-1, the J call TRBJ2-7; possibly TRBD1 for D (5 bases). The germline V gene encodes CDR1 SGHRS and CDR2 YFSETQ. This CDR3 contains 18 residues. The V end was cut by 0 bases, the J end by 1 base, with 20 bases between. In nucleotides, the CDR3 is TGCGCCAGCAGCTTGGAAGGTTTAGGGGTGACTGATTCCTACGAGCAGTACTTC. Protein: CASSLEGLGVTDSYEQYF.

This clonotype was counted many times. V and J are TRBV15 and TRBJ1-5; D ambiguous. The CDR3 extends over 12 amino acids. Trimming left V 4 bases short and J 9 bases short, with 10 bases between. Germline V gives CDR1 LNHNV, CDR2 YYDKDF (reference sequence). CDR3 region: CATSILGRPQHF. CDR3 in DNA: TGTGCCACCAGCATACTCGGTCGGCCCCAGCATTTT.

This clonotype was counted ten times or more. The genes are TRBV7-6 and TRBJ2-5, with no clear D. CDR3 length: 11 residues. V was cut by 2 bases and J by 7 bases, with 5 bases left in between. CDR1 is SGHVS and CDR2 is FNYEAQ in the germline V gene. The CDR3 region has the DNA TGTGCCAGCAGCTTACAGGCGACCCAGTACTTC. Translation gives CASSLQATQYF.

This clonotype was observed at least ten times. The chain employs TRBV11-2 and TRBJ1-1; D not certain. V dropped 0 bases and J dropped 1 base, with 6 bases sitting between them. The CDR3 covers 14 residues. The germline V gene has CDR1 SGHAT and CDR2 FQNNGV. Here the CDR3 DNA reads TGTGCCAGCAGCTTAGAATGGGGGAACACTGAAGCTTTCTTT. It translates to CASSLEWGNTEAFF. Combining the CDR3 with reference TRBV11-2 and TRBJ1-1 gives the whole variable domain EAGVAQSPRYKIIEKRQSVAFWCNPISGHATLYWYQQILGQGPKLLIQFQNNGVVDDSQLPKDRFSAERLKGVDSTLKIQPAKLEDSAVYLCASSLEWGNTEAFFGQGTRLTVV.